The 20 T cell receptor beta chains in this list originate from one sample, sequenced in a study of T cells in Graves' hyperthyroidism and ophthalmopathy (dated by TCRdb to the late 2010s). The receptor library was made with multiplex PCR. The sequencer listed for this sample is Illumina HiSeq 2000. The TCR beta CDR3 regions were amplified from RNA transcripts. For the first round of RT-PCR on the TCR CDR3, the HTBI primer set was used together with the Qiagen OneStep RT-PCR kit. Through fastp at Q25 and MiXCR, TCRdb rebuilt clones from the public reads, retaining in-frame beta chains. A single entry per CDR3 protein holds the most common genes and DNA from its merged rows. The sample table shows 560,000 or so distinct CDR3 sequences, and approximately 44% are seen once. The top ten clones comprise 8.2% of the sample. The sequencing sample was made of peripheral blood or thyroid tissue (not recorded which). The receptors stem from a woman between 18 and 30 years old with Graves' hyperthyroidism. Donor details come from another sample of the same person, matched by shared clones.

The chain recombines TRBV6-1 with TRBJ2-5; 7 nucleotides match TRBD1. V dropped 5 bases and J dropped 4; count of bases not matched to a gene: 13. Germline V lookup: CDR1 MNHNS, CDR2 SASEGT. The CDR3 sequence is 16 residues long. The CDR3 region has the DNA TGTGCCAGCAGTTACTCGAGTCAGCACAGGGGAGAGACCCAGTACTTC. This sequence encodes CASSYSSQHRGETQYF.

This clonotype was observed a handful of times. The genes are TRBV20-1 and TRBJ2-5; D is tentatively TRBD1 or TRBD2 (5 bases each). This CDR3 contains 15 residues. The V end was cut by 1 base, the J end by 4 bases, with 16 bases between. The germline V gene encodes CDR1 DFQATT and CDR2 SNEGSKA (reference sequence). CDR3 sequence: CSARADIWDGETQYF. The CDR3 region has the DNA TGCAGTGCTAGAGCTGACATCTGGGACGGAGAGACCCAGTACTTC.

The table lists this clonotype with a few counts. J is TRBJ2-3 and V is TRBV24-1, with D perhaps TRBD2 (6 bases). V was shortened by 3 bases and J by 0 bases, with 12 bases between the two germline ends. Looked up from germline, CDR1 is KGHDR and CDR2 is SFDVKD. This CDR3 contains 16 residues. The CDR3 region has the DNA TGTGCCACCAGTGATCGGAGCGGGCCTAGCACAGATACGCAGTATTTT. Its protein product is CATSDRSGPSTDTQYF.

This clonotype showed up many times. This chain connects TRBV7-3 to TRBJ1-1; D perhaps matches TRBD1 (6 bases). The V end lost 5 bases, the J end lost 4 bases, and 14 bases lay between the germline ends. From germline, CDR1 is SGHTA and CDR2 FQGTGA. The CDR3 runs 14 residues. CDR3: CASSQGGGGTEAFF. The DNA of the CDR3 is TGTGCCAGCAGCCAAGGAGGGGGGGGCACTGAAGCTTTCTTT.

This clonotype was recorded many times. This chain links TRBV29-1 with TRBJ1-2, with TRBD1 matching 7 bases. Trimming cost V 3 bases and J 3 bases; bases outside gene matches: 4. The V gene's germline CDR1 is SQVTM and CDR2 ANQGSEA. CDR3 length: 13 residues. CDR3: CSVDDRVDYGYTF. CDR3 DNA sequence: TGCAGCGTTGATGACAGGGTCGACTATGGCTACACCTTC.

This rearrangement joins TRBV2 to TRBJ1-5; D might be TRBD1 (6 bases). V lost 5 bases, J lost 3 bases, and 17 bases lay in between. The CDR3 length is 16 residues. In germline, CDR1 is SNHLY, CDR2 FYNNEI. This chain's CDR3 is CASSSLLTGPNQPQHF. DNA of the CDR3: TGTGCCAGCAGTTCCCTATTAACAGGGCCCAATCAGCCCCAGCATTTT.

The table lists this clonotype with a few counts. The gene calls are TRBV12-3 or TRBV12-4 and TRBJ1-1, with TRBD1 matching over 8 bases. This CDR3 is built from 14 residues. Unmatched junction bases numbered 7, after V lost 6 bases and J lost 4 bases. The CDR3: CASSTNTGGTEAFF. The CDR3 nucleotides are TGTGCCAGCAGCACAAATACAGGGGGCACTGAAGCTTTCTTT.

This clonotype was detected ten times or more. This rearrangement joins TRBV10-3 to TRBJ1-1; TRBD1 might be the D (5 bases). CDR1 is ENHRY and CDR2 is SYGVKD in the germline V gene. V dropped 6 bases and J dropped 2 bases, with 10 bases sitting between them. This CDR3 spans 13 amino acids. Written as DNA, the CDR3 is TGTGCCATCAGCGGGACGGGTAACACTGAAGCTTTCTTT. Translation: CAISGTGNTEAFF.

As for this clonotype: Lacking the conserved final phenylalanine or tryptophan, this CDR3 likely reflects a read error. Because the CDR3's place on the DNA is in doubt, the DNA is left out and the CDR3 is given as listed by TCRdb. The chain has TRBV7-2 and TRBJ1-6; TRBD1, the table's D call, was not compared with the DNA. Germline V gene lookup returns CDR1 SGHTA and CDR2 FQGNSA. The CDR3 region is 8 residues in length, termini included. The CDR3: CASRGAHY.

This clonotype was seen a handful of times. V usage is TRBV6-2 or TRBV6-3 and J usage is TRBJ2-5; weak D call: TRBD2 (5 bases). Trimming removed 4 bases from V and 5 bases from J, with 14 bases in between. CDR1 and CDR2 from the germline V gene are MNHEY and SVGEGT. The CDR3 has 14 residues. CDR3 nucleotides: TGTGCCAGCAGTTCCGCCGGGAACGGGGAGACCCAGTACTTC. Translation: CASSSAGNGETQYF.

This CDR3 reads CASSPFSGTAQETQYF. CDR3 DNA sequence: TGTGCCAGCAGCCCGTTCTCCGGGACAGCCCAAGAGACCCAGTACTTC. The chain uses TRBV7-7 and TRBJ2-5; 7 bases fit TRBD1. Germline lookup yields CDR1 SSHAT and CDR2 FNYEAQ (reference sequence). The CDR3 runs 16 residues. After removal of 5 bases from V and 1 base from J, the junction contained 10 bases not matched to a gene.

This clonotype has at least ten counts. The chain couples TRBV25-1 to TRBJ1-1, with 8 bases matching TRBD1. The length of the CDR3 is 16 residues. Trimming at V came to 4 bases and at J to 5 bases, leaving 12 bases not matched to a gene. The germline gives CDR1 MGHDK, CDR2 SYGVNS. CDR3 in DNA: TGTGCCAGCAGTGCTAGACGGGACAGGTGGCAAACTGAAGCTTTCTTT. Translation: CASSARRDRWQTEAFF.

The chain recombines TRBV7-9 with TRBJ2-5; 7 bases map to TRBD2. This CDR3 has 14 residues. With 6 bases clipped from V and 1 base from J, the junction kept 5 bases outside the gene matches. Germline values: CDR1 SEHNR, CDR2 FQNEAQ (reference sequence). CDR3 sequence (DNA): TGTGCCAGCAGGCGGGGAGGGGTCCAAGAGACCCAGTACTTC. This encodes CASRRGGVQETQYF.

The sample holds a few counts of this clonotype. The chain has TRBV5-1 and TRBJ2-7, with D uncertain. CDR3 length equals 12 residues. Between the trimmed V and J ends, which lost 0 bases and 7 bases, there was a span of 8 bases. The germline V gene encodes CDR1 SGHRS and CDR2 YFSETQ. The CDR3 nucleotides read TGCGCCAGCAGCTTGGATGCCTGGGAGCAGTACTTC. Translated, it gives CASSLDAWEQYF.

The V call is TRBV7-6, the J call TRBJ1-2; tentative D call: TRBD1 (5 bases). The CDR3 spans 12 residues. CDR1 and CDR2 (germline): SGHVS, FNYEAQ. V shed 8 bases and J shed 6 bases, with 13 bases lying between them. The CDR3 sequence is CASGGTGDGYTF. The DNA for the CDR3 is TGTGCCAGCGGAGGGACGGGGGATGGCTACACCTTC.

This chain joins TRBV7-2 and TRBJ2-7; D ambiguous. This CDR3 spans 14 amino acids. From germline, CDR1 is SGHTA and CDR2 FQGNSA. The V and J ends lost 2 bases and 9 bases respectively, with 17 bases between them. CDR3 coding DNA: TGTGCCAGCAGCTTAATCCCCGGGTGGGGAACGCAGTACTTC. This translates into CASSLIPGWGTQYF.

This chain joins TRBV7-6 and TRBJ2-5; D is ambiguous. This CDR3 contains 13 residues. CDR1 and CDR2 from the germline V gene are SGHVS and FNYEAQ. Trimming left V 8 bases short and J 5 bases short, with 15 bases between. CDR3 protein: CASSPQRAETQYF. CDR3 bases: TGTGCCAGCTCACCACAAAGAGCTGAGACCCAGTACTTC.

The V call is TRBV2, the J call TRBJ2-3; tentative D call: TRBD2 (5 bases). V was pared by 6 bases and J by 2 bases, with 12 bases between. This CDR3 is built from 14 residues. CDR1 and CDR2 from the germline V gene are SNHLY and FYNNEI. CDR3 loop: CASRRRANTDTQYF. CDR3 coding DNA: TGTGCCAGCAGGAGGCGGGCGAACACAGATACGCAGTATTTT.

The CDR3 protein is CASSALGASSYNSPLHF. The CDR3 DNA follows: TGTGCCAGCAGCGCCCTCGGGGCAAGCTCCTATAATTCACCCCTCCACTTT. This chain connects TRBV7-2 to TRBJ1-6; tentative D call: TRBD1 (5 bases). The CDR3 contains 17 residues. Germline CDR1 SGHTA, CDR2 FQGNSA. V was cut by 5 bases and J by 0 bases, with 14 bases left in between.

The sample holds many counts of this clonotype. The chain couples TRBV9 to TRBJ1-1, with a tentative D call TRBD1 (5 bases). Germline V gene data show CDR1 as SGDLS and CDR2 as YYNGEE. This CDR3 region has 15 residues. The ends were cut back, 4 bases at V and 2 bases at J, with 15 bases in the middle. CDR3 in DNA: TGTGCCAGCAGCACATACCAAGGGGACAACACTGAAGCTTTCTTT. Translated: CASSTYQGDNTEAFF.